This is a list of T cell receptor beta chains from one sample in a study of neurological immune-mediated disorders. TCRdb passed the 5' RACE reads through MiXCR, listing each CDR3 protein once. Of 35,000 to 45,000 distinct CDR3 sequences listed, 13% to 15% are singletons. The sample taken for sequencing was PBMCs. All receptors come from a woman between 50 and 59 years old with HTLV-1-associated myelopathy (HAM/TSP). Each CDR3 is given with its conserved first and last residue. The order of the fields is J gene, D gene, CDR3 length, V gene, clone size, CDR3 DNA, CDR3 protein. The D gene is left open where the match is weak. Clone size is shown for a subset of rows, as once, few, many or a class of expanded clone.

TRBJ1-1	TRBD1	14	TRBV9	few	TGTGCCAGCAGCCCTAGGACAGGTTCCACTGAAGCTTTCTTT	CASSPRTGSTEAFF
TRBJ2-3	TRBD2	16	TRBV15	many	TGTGCCACCAGCACGGGACTAGCGGGGGGAACAGATACGCAGTATTTT	CATSTGLAGGTDTQYF
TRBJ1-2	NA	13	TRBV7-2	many	TGTGCCAGCAGCTTGACATCAAGAGAGGGCTACACCTTC	CASSLTSREGYTF
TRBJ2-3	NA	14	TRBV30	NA	TGTGCCTGGAGTGTACTAAGGGCATCAGATACGCAGTATTTT	CAWSVLRASDTQYF
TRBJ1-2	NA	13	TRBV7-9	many	TGTGCCAGCAGCATCGACTCGGACTATGGCTACACCTTC	CASSIDSDYGYTF
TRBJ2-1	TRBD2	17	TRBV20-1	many	TGCAGTGCTTCTGGACTAGCGGGGCGTAGCTCCTACAATGAGCAGTTCTTC	CSASGLAGRSSYNEQFF
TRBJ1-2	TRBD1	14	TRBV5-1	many	TGCGCCAGCAGATCCGGGACAGGGGATTATGGCTACACCTTC	CASRSGTGDYGYTF
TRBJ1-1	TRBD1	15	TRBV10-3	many	TGTGCCATCAGTGACCCCGGACAGGGGCTCACTGAAGCTTTCTTT	CAISDPGQGLTEAFF
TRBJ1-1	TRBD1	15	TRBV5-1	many	TGCGCCAGCAGCTCCCGGACAGGGGATAACACTGAAGCTTTCTTT	CASSSRTGDNTEAFF
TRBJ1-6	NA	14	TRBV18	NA	TGTGCCAGCTCACCCCAGACAGATAATTCACCCCTCCACTTT	CASSPQTDNSPLHF
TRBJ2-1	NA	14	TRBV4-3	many	TGCGCCAGCAGCTCCGAGACAGTAAAGGATGAGCAGTTCTTC	CASSSETVKDEQFF
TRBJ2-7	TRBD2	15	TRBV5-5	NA	TGTGTCAGCAGCCCCCGGGAGGGATCCACCTACGAGCAGTACTTC	CVSSPREGSTYEQYF
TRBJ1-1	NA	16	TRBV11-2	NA	TGTGCCAGCAGCTCCCAGTTGGGAACTATGAACACTGAAGCTTTCTTT	CASSSQLGTMNTEAFF
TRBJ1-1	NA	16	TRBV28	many	TGTGCCAGCAGTGACTGGAGGTCAGGGAGGCACACTGAAGCTTTCTTT	CASSDWRSGRHTEAFF
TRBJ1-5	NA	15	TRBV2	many	TGTGCCAGCAGTGAGGAGGGGGGTGGCAATCAGCCCCAGCATTTT	CASSEEGGGNQPQHF
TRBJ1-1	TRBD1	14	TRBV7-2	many	TGTGCCAGCAGCCAAGGACAGGGGAACACTGAAGCTTTCTTT	CASSQGQGNTEAFF
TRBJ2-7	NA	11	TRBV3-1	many	TGTGCCAGCAGCCAAGGCTACGAGCAGTACTTC	CASSQGYEQYF
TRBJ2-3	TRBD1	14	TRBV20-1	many	TGCAGTGCTCCCGGGACAGGGGGCACAGATACGCAGTATTTT	CSAPGTGGTDTQYF
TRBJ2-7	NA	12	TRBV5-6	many	TGTGCCAGCAGGGGGAATACCTACGAGCAGTACTTC	CASRGNTYEQYF